A single sample is the source of the 6 T cell receptor beta chains below, sequenced in a study of low-dose radiotherapy and immunotherapy resistance in tumors. This sample's time point: before trial treatment. Priming of first-strand cDNA relied on TRAV- and TRBV-specific primers (covering alpha and beta chains). TCRs were amplified for around 20 PCR cycles with a constant-region primer and V-primer adapter. TCRdb redid the calling of the reads with MiXCR, one entry per CDR3 protein. The sample shows 85,000 to 100,000 distinct CDR3 sequences, more than 8% of them seen only once. Sequences were derived from PBMCs, sampled before treatment. All receptors come from a male donor with prostate cancer.

This clonotype was seen ten or more times. The V gene is TRBV29-1, the J gene TRBJ2-3; 7 nucleotides align to TRBD1. Germline CDR1 and CDR2: SQVTM and ANQGSEA. CDR3 length: 14 residues. J gave up 2 bases and V 6 bases, and 8 bases lay outside the gene matches. This CDR3 reads CSVGQDVLTDTQYF. DNA for the CDR3: TGCAGCGTAGGACAGGACGTCCTCACAGATACGCAGTATTTT.

By its share, this clonotype is medium-sized. The chain couples TRBV28 to TRBJ2-7; TRBD2 is a possible D gene (5 bases). The CDR3 runs to 12 residues. V lost 7 bases and J 9 bases, leaving 16 bases between the germline ends. Germline loops: CDR1 MDHEN, CDR2 SYDVKM. The CDR3 coding sequence is TGTGCCAGCACCCGGGGTCCCGGCTCGCAGTACTTC. It yields the protein CASTRGPGSQYF.

This clonotype was seen at least ten times. The chain couples TRBV3-1 to TRBJ1-5; D ambiguous. This CDR3 is 13 amino acids long. V was pared by 3 bases and J by 6 bases, with 9 bases between. Germline CDR1 LGHDT, CDR2 YNNKEL (reference sequence). The CDR3 region is CASSQEGTQPQHF. DNA for the CDR3: TGTGCCAGCAGCCAGGAGGGCACTCAGCCCCAGCATTTT.

This clonotype has a count of ten or more. V gene TRBV29-1 combines with J gene TRBJ1-1, with D possibly TRBD1 on 6 matching bases. Germline V gene sequence: CDR1 SQVTM, CDR2 ANQGSEA. Trimming removed 8 bases from V and 5 bases from J, with 18 bases in between. The CDR3 runs 13 residues. The CDR3 loop is CSTLSLGGTEAFF. In nucleotides, the CDR3 is TGCAGCACCCTCTCTCTAGGGGGAACTGAAGCTTTCTTT.

This clonotype showed up many times. The genes are TRBV28 and TRBJ2-5, with TRBD2 matching 11 bases. This CDR3 is built from 16 residues. The germline V gene has CDR1 MDHEN and CDR2 SYDVKM. J was trimmed by 5 bases and V by 8 bases; bases with no gene match: 13. This CDR3 reads CASPPQSSGRNETQYF. The CDR3 DNA follows: TGTGCCAGCCCTCCTCAATCTAGCGGGAGGAATGAGACCCAGTACTTC. Full variable domain (outside the CDR3, taken from reference TRBV28 and TRBJ2-5): DVKVTQSSRYLVKRTGEKVFLECVQDMDHENMFWYRQDPGLGLRLIYFSYDVKMKEKGDIPEGYSVSREKKERFSLILESASTNQTSMYLCASPPQSSGRNETQYFGPGTRLLVL.

In its sample, this clonotype was seen many times. The J gene is TRBJ2-3, the V gene TRBV4-1; TRBD2 agrees at 7 bases. CDR1 MGHRA and CDR2 YSYEKL come from the germline V gene. V was pared by 4 bases and J by 0 bases, with 4 bases of the junction left unmatched. CDR3 length: 15 residues. The CDR3 spells CASSRAGASTDTQYF. The DNA for the CDR3 is TGCGCCAGCAGCCGGGCGGGAGCGAGCACAGATACGCAGTATTTT.